This is a list of T cell receptor beta chains from one sample in a study of blood T cell repertoires in COVID-19. Profiling relied on immunoSEQ multiplex PCR, and the TCRdb table lists in-frame clones only, not all of them. In the table there are 150,000 to 180,000 clones, roughly 80% of which are singletons. Sequenced sample: peripheral blood. The origin of the receptors is a woman aged 55-70 years with COVID-19, enrolled during active disease. CDR3s include the opening cysteine and the closing phenylalanine or tryptophan. A D gene is named only where the DNA matches it firmly. Rows may omit the clone size; those that give it use once, few, many or a size class.

j_gene	v_gene	d_gene	abundance	CDR3aa	CDR3nt
TRBJ1-1	TRBV6-5	TRBD1	-	CASSPRTGLNTEAFF	TGTGCCAGCAGTCCTCGGACAGGGTTAAACACTGAAGCTTTCTTT
TRBJ1-2	TRBV18	-	-	CASSPREQGSWGYTF	TGTGCCAGCTCACCAAGGGAACAGGGTTCGTGGGGCTACACCTTC
TRBJ2-4	TRBV4-2	-	-	CASSQEVAAKNIQYF	TGTGCCAGCAGCCAAGAAGTAGCGGCCAAAAACATTCAGTACTTC
TRBJ2-1	TRBV7-7	TRBD2	-	CASSRSGGYNEQFF	TGTGCCAGCAGCCGTAGCGGGGGGTACAATGAGCAGTTCTTC
TRBJ1-2	TRBV18	TRBD1	-	CASSPDRDRKPYGYTF	TGTGCCAGCTCACCAGACCGGGACAGGAAACCCTATGGCTACACCTTC
TRBJ2-1	TRBV6-2/TRBV6-3	TRBD2	few	CASSYGGRGNEQFF	TGTGCCAGCAGTTACGGCGGGAGGGGCAATGAGCAGTTCTTC
TRBJ1-1	TRBV2	-	-	CASCSFLGGGTEAFF	TGTGCCAGCTGTTCCTTCCTTGGGGGCGGCACTGAAGCTTTCTTT
TRBJ1-1	TRBV6-2/TRBV6-3	-	-	CASSFRVAAVNTEAFF	TGTGCCAGCAGTTTTAGAGTAGCCGCCGTAAACACTGAAGCTTTCTTT
TRBJ2-1	TRBV4-1	TRBD1	-	CASSQDPGQGTYNEQFF	TGCGCCAGCAGCCAAGATCCCGGACAGGGGACCTACAATGAGCAGTTCTTC
TRBJ1-2	TRBV6-5	-	-	CASSTAQGTGGYTF	TGTGCCAGCAGTACCGCCCAGGGGACGGGTGGCTACACCTTC
TRBJ1-6	TRBV12-3/TRBV12-4	-	-	CASSLRVSSPLHF	TGTGCCAGCAGTTTACGGGTTTCCTCACCCCTCCACTTT
TRBJ2-2	TRBV19	TRBD1	-	CASSIVRGGNTGELFF	TGTGCCAGTAGTATAGTCCGAGGGGGCAACACCGGGGAGCTGTTTTTT
TRBJ1-1	TRBV6-5	-	-	CASREDAAMNTEAFF	TGTGCCAGCAGGGAGGATGCAGCAATGAACACTGAAGCTTTCTTT
TRBJ2-4	TRBV7-9	-	-	CASSLYAGLAKNIQYF	TGTGCCAGCAGCTTATATGCAGGGTTAGCCAAAAACATTCAGTACTTC
TRBJ2-7	TRBV15	-	few	CATSERTAEGEYEQYF	TGTGCCACCAGCGAGCGGACAGCGGAAGGAGAGTACGAGCAGTACTTC
TRBJ1-5	TRBV19	TRBD1	few	CASKRQGESAQHF	TGTGCCAGTAAACGACAGGGGGAATCAGCCCAGCATTTT
TRBJ1-1	TRBV11-3	-	-	CASSSYGNTEAFF	TGTGCCAGCAGCTCCTACGGGAACACTGAAGCTTTCTTT
TRBJ1-2	TRBV30	-	-	CAWAGLNSYGYTF	TGTGCCTGGGCCGGGTTGAATTCCTATGGCTACACCTTC